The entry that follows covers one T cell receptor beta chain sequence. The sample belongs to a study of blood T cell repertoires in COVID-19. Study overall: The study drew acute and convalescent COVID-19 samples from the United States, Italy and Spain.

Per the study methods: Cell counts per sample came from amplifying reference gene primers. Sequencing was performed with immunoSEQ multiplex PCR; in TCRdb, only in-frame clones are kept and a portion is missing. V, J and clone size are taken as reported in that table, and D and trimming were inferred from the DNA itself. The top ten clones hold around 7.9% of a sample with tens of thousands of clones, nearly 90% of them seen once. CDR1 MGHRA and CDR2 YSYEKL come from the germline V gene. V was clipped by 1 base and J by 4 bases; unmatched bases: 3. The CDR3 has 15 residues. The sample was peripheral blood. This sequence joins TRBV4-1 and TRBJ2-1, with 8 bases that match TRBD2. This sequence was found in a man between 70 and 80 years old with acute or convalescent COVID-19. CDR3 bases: TGCGCCAGCAGCCAAGTTAGCGGGGTATACAATGAGCAGTTCTTC. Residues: CASSQVSGVYNEQFF.